One T cell receptor (beta chain) is described in this entry. Its recognized antigen is unknown. The record has no base qualities; no much larger clone is one base away. In the germline V gene, CDR1 corresponds to SGHRS and CDR2 to YFSETQ. V is shortened by 3 bases, J by 8 bases, and the region joining them spans 14 bases. The CDR3, from cysteine to phenylalanine, totals 14 residues. The sequence is cut down to CDR3 DNA, 42 bases in frame from base 1. The sequencer listed for this sample is Illumina HiSeq 2500. Quantitative 5'-RACE with molecular barcodes was used to prepare TCR beta libraries. On the authors' methods: A new computational method, built on a probabilistic model of VDJ rearrangement, was used to identify disease-linked TCR variants. Through fastp at Q25 and MiXCR, TCRdb rebuilt clones from the public reads, retaining in-frame beta chains. Duplicate CDR3 protein sequences are folded into a single record with the most common DNA and genes. TCRdb's processing, not the authors', yielded these V and J calls. The sample profile shows 300,000 to 350,000 distinct CDR3 sequences; roughly 10% of them were found once. The ten largest clones capture 9.1% of the sample.

The sample originates from a study of CD8 T cells in ankylosing spondylitis (TCRdb year 2017). Notes on the research overall: The study set out to find disease-linked TCR variants by profiling T cell receptor beta repertoires in ankylosing spondylitis patients and healthy donors. Peripheral blood was sampled, and synovial fluid was additionally collected from ankylosing spondylitis patients. The whole study cohort included some 100 healthy donors and roughly 24 ankylosing spondylitis patients. Beyond this particular receptor, the publication reports: Some of the motif variants had been reported before in the synovial fluid and blood of reactive arthritis patients, a finding that suggests common disease-initiation mechanisms. A TCR beta motif of eight highly homologous amino acid variants appeared characteristic of blood from ankylosing spondylitis patients. Significant enrichment of the disease-linked clones was reported in matched synovial fluid samples from ankylosing spondylitis patients. The disease-linked clones showed a CD8+ phenotype and occurred at relatively low frequencies in peripheral blood.

This TCR was sampled from a female donor with ankylosing spondylitis or in good health (not recorded which). The chain couples TRBV5-1 to TRBJ1-4, with the identity of the D gene unclear. Sequenced material: blood, either unsorted or a sorted T cell fraction (not recorded which). The bases are TGCGCCAGCAGCTCGACGACTAGGAAGGAAAAACTGTTTTTT. Its translation reads: CASSSTTRKEKLFF.